The source of this TCR beta chain is a study of OX40 agonist ivuxolimab in advanced cancers. V lost 6 bases to trimming and J lost 5 bases; unmatched junction nucleotides: 7. The CDR3 is made up of 14 amino acids. CDR1 and CDR2 (germline): KGHSH, LQKENI. The data were produced by immunoSEQ multiplex PCR, yet TCRdb's version contains in-frame clones alone and is incomplete. This table holds tens of thousands of clones, about 92% found once. Material: CD4+ or CD8+ T cells sorted from blood, obtained in a trial of the OX40 agonist ivuxolimab. The chain has TRBV18 and TRBJ2-3; 8 positions match TRBD1. This sequence originates from an adult with an advanced solid tumor such as melanoma, head and neck, liver or kidney cancer. The DNA of the CDR3 is TGTGCCAGCTCCCCAGGGGACAGGAGAGATACGCAGTATTTT. Amino acids: CASSPGDRRDTQYF.